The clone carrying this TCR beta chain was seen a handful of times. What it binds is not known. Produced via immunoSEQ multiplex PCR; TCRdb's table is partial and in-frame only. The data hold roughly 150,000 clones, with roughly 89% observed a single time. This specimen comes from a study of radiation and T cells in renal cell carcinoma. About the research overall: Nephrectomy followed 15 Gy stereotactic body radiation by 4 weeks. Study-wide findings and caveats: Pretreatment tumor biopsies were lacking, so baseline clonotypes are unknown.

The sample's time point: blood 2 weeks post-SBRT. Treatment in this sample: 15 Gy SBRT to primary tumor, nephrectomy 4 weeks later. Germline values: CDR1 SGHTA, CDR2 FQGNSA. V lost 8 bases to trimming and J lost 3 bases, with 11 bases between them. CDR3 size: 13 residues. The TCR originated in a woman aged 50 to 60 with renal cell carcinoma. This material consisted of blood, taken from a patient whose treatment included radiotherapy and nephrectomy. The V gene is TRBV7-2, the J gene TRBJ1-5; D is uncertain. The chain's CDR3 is CASAEQNNQPQHF. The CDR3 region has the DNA TGTGCCAGCGCCGAACAGAACAATCAGCCCCAGCATTTT.